This T cell receptor (beta chain) originates from a study of T cell responses to AZD1222 COVID-19 vaccine. Across the whole study: The analysis combined second doses at about 4 or about 12 weeks. Regarding the study as a whole: Two doses of AZD1222 preceded a rise in Spike-specific TCR breadth and depth. Variant regions that are unmutated are reportedly the target of nearly half of spike-specific TCRs. Baseline seropositivity characterized only six AZD1222 recipients.

Germline V gene data show CDR1 as SGHRS and CDR2 as YFSETQ. This CDR3 is built from 11 residues. V dropped 1 base and J dropped 5 bases, with 4 bases sitting between them. Libraries were prepared by immunoSEQ multiplex PCR; TCRdb keeps only in-frame clonotypes and omits some of them. Counted here are some 120,000 clones, 90% occurring once; the ten biggest clones make up around 7.2%. A word on this clone: Its target is not known.

Sequencing used peripheral blood, obtained on day 0 of AZD1222 vaccination. The chain links TRBV5-1 to TRBJ2-7; D not resolved. This clonotype was sampled from an adult in good health. The CDR3 DNA is TGCGCCAGCAGCTTGTTCGACGAGCAGTACTTC. This encodes CASSLFDEQYF.